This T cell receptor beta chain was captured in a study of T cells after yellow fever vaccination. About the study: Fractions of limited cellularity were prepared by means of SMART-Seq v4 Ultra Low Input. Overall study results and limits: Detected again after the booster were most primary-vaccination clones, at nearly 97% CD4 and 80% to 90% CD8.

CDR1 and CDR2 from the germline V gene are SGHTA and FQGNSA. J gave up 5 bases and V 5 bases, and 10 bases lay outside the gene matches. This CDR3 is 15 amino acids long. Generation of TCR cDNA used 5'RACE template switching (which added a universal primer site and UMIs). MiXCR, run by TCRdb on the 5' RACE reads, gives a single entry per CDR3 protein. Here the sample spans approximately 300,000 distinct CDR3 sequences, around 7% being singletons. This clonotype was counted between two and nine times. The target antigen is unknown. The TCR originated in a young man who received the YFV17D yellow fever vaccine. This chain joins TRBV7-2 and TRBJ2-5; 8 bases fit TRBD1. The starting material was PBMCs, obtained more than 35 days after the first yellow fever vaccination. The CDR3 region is CASSRNQGAGETQYF. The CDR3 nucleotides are TGTGCCAGCAGCCGGAATCAGGGGGCTGGGGAGACCCAGTACTTC. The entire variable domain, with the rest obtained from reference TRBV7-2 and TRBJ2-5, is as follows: GAGVSQSPSNKVTEKGKDVELRCDPISGHTALYWYRQSLGQGLEFLIYFQGNSAPDKSGLPSDRFSAERTGGSVSTLTIQRTQQEDSAVYLCASSRNQGAGETQYFGPGTRLLVL.